This entry is about one T cell receptor beta chain. This sample stems from a study of shared clonotypes between healthy human individuals. The overall study: Ranging from 18 to 49 in age, donors were a couple of women and a few men.

The CDR3 totals 17 residues. The germline V gene encodes CDR1 SGHVS and CDR2 FQNEAQ. The germline V and J ends were trimmed by 5 bases and 9 bases, with 26 bases remaining between them. Sequencing was performed with immunoSEQ multiplex PCR; in TCRdb, only in-frame clones are kept and a portion is missing. The sample contains 500,000 to 550,000 clones, around 96% of which appear only once. This receptor was taken from a woman aged 25 to 39 in good health. Sequenced: naive CD4+ T cells sorted from blood. The subset: CD45RA+ positively selected. The chain employs TRBV7-8 and TRBJ2-1; the D is unclear. The CDR3: CASSPTWYRIKGSEQFF. The CDR3 coding sequence is TGTGCCAGCAGCCCAACTTGGTACAGAATTAAAGGTTCTGAGCAGTTCTTC.